Following are 16 T cell receptor beta chains from one sample sequenced in a study of identical twins. MiXCR, run by TCRdb on the 5' RACE reads, gives a single entry per CDR3 protein. The sample records about 500,000 distinct CDR3 sequences, around 15% being singletons. This same sample was also taken into another study, of yellow fever vaccine responses in identical twins.

Sequenced material: CD4+ T cells sorted from blood. These TCRs come from a young woman in good health.

The chain has TRBV18 and TRBJ2-3; 7 bases line up with TRBD1. The CDR3 covers 15 residues. CDR1 is KGHSH, CDR2 LQKENI, per germline. V was clipped by 0 bases and J by 2 bases; unmatched bases: 2. CDR3: CASSPPGQSTDTQYF. CDR3 nucleotides: TGTGCCAGCTCACCACCGGGACAGTCCACAGATACGCAGTATTTT.

This chain uses TRBV5-1 with TRBJ1-1, with TRBD1 as a possible D gene (5 bases). V lost 4 bases and J 5 bases, leaving 21 bases between the germline ends. Germline CDR1 and CDR2: SGHRS and YFSETQ. This CDR3 spans 16 amino acids. CDR3 loop: CASSPRSGGTGTEAFF. Here the CDR3 DNA reads TGCGCCAGCAGCCCCCGTAGTGGGGGGACGGGGACTGAAGCTTTCTTT.

The chain employs TRBV6-1 and TRBJ2-7; D perhaps matches TRBD1 (6 bases). Trimming shortened V by 6 bases and J by 4 bases, and 19 bases separated the two germline ends. The CDR3 is 15 residues long. Germline V lookup: CDR1 MNHNS, CDR2 SASEGT. The CDR3 spells CASSPTPNTGYEQYF. The CDR3 DNA is TGTGCCAGCAGCCCGACCCCAAATACAGGGTACGAGCAGTACTTC.

This clonotype has just a few counts. The chain joins TRBV29-1 to TRBJ2-7; TRBD1 matches at 9 bases. V trimming: 1 base; J trimming: 4 bases; junction bases outside the gene matches: 5. CDR1 and CDR2 from the germline V gene are SQVTM and ANQGSEA. The CDR3 length is 14 residues. The CDR3 sequence is CSVEGGQGHYEQYF. The CDR3 DNA sequence: TGCAGCGTTGAAGGGGGACAGGGACATTACGAGCAGTACTTC.

This clonotype was seen a handful of times. The gene calls are TRBV5-5 and TRBJ2-3, with TRBD1 as a possible D gene (6 bases). The germline V gene has CDR1 SGHKS and CDR2 YYEKEE (reference sequence). Trimming removed 1 base from V and 3 bases from J, with 15 bases in between. The CDR3 loop spans 16 amino acids. The CDR3 DNA reads as TGTGCCAGCAGCTTGTCTGGGGGCCGAAAGACAGATACGCAGTATTTT. Encoded protein: CASSLSGGRKTDTQYF.

This clonotype was seen many times. The rearrangement joins TRBV12-3 or TRBV12-4 to TRBJ1-6; D may be TRBD1 (6 bases). The CDR3 consists of 13 residues. V lost 6 bases and J lost 6, with 9 bases in between. The CDR3 DNA reads as TGTGCCAGCAGAGGACAGATTAATTCACCCCTCCACTTT. This gives the protein CASRGQINSPLHF.

The V call is TRBV4-3, the J call TRBJ2-2, with TRBD1 matching over 8 bases. Germline V gene data show CDR1 as LGHNA and CDR2 as YSLEER. Trimming cost V 5 bases and J 3 bases; bases outside gene matches: 11. The CDR3 is 17 amino acids. CDR3 in DNA: TGCGCCAGCAGCTGGAAGGCTGGGACAGGTTACACCGGGGAGCTGTTTTTT. It codes for CASSWKAGTGYTGELFF.

This clonotype was observed many times. The chain uses TRBV7-9 and TRBJ2-1; no clear D. This CDR3 has 11 amino acids. Trimming shortened V by 5 bases and J by 10 bases, and 9 bases separated the two germline ends. Germline V CDR1 and CDR2: SEHNR, FQNEAQ (reference sequence). CDR3 in DNA: TGTGCCAGCAGCATTTTGACAGAGCAGTTCTTC. This encodes CASSILTEQFF.

The chain recombines TRBV20-1 with TRBJ2-5; D ambiguous. Germline assignment: CDR1 DFQATT and CDR2 SNEGSKA (reference sequence). The CDR3 loop spans 12 amino acids. V was shortened by 3 bases and J by 4 bases, with 9 bases between the two germline ends. CDR3 coding DNA: TGCAGTGCTAGTTTTCGCTCAGAGACCCAGTACTTC. This sequence encodes CSASFRSETQYF.

V is TRBV27 and J is TRBJ2-5; 10 bases line up with TRBD2. The CDR3 is 15 amino acids. V lost 4 bases and J lost 1; bases outside the gene matches: 3. In germline, CDR1 is MNHEY, CDR2 SMNVEV (reference sequence). The CDR3 bases are TGTGCCAGCAGTTCGATAGCGGGGGGCCAAGAGACCCAGTACTTC. It codes for CASSSIAGGQETQYF.

This clonotype was picked up a small number of times. The J gene is TRBJ2-3, the V gene TRBV5-1; perhaps TRBD2 as D (5 bases). The V gene lost 0 bases and the J gene lost 4 bases, with 9 bases spanning the gap. CDR1 is SGHRS and CDR2 is YFSETQ in the germline V gene. The CDR3 has 14 residues. This CDR3 reads CASSLGEGADTQYF. CDR3 sequence (DNA): TGCGCCAGCAGCTTGGGTGAGGGAGCAGATACGCAGTATTTT.

The chain employs TRBV27 and TRBJ1-5, with D unresolved. The germline gives CDR1 MNHEY, CDR2 SMNVEV (reference sequence). This CDR3 region has 13 residues. Trimming left V 6 bases short and J 5 bases short, with 11 bases between. CDR3 sequence: CASRGPPYQPQHF. CDR3 DNA: TGTGCCAGCAGAGGACCGCCGTATCAGCCCCAGCATTTT.

This clonotype was counted between two and nine times. This chain links TRBV24-1 with TRBJ2-1, with TRBD1 matching 12 bases. Germline loops: CDR1 KGHDR, CDR2 SFDVKD. Trimming removed 3 bases from V and 3 bases from J; junction bases left unmatched: 5. The CDR3 sequence is 17 residues long. The CDR3 protein is CATSDAGTGGLYNEQFF. The CDR3 bases are TGTGCCACCAGTGATGCCGGGACAGGGGGCCTCTACAATGAGCAGTTCTTC.

This chain joins TRBV24-1 and TRBJ2-3; TRBD2 aligns across 8 bases. Germline V gene data show CDR1 as KGHDR and CDR2 as SFDVKD. The CDR3 totals 15 residues. V was pared by 2 bases and J by 5 bases, with 5 bases of the junction left unmatched. The chain's CDR3 is CATSDWGTSVDTQYF. CDR3 sequence (DNA): TGTGCCACCAGTGATTGGGGGACTAGTGTAGATACGCAGTATTTT.

This chain connects TRBV23-1 to TRBJ2-7; D uncertain. TRBV23-1 is identified as an open reading frame with a role that is uncertain. With 0 bases removed from V and 3 bases from J, the gap between germline ends came to 18 bases. The CDR3 is 17 residues long. As DNA, the CDR3 is TGCGCCAGCAGTCAATCTGGAGAGCGTCCCGATGTCTACGAGCAGTACTTC. This sequence encodes CASSQSGERPDVYEQYF.

The chain recombines TRBV23-1 with TRBJ2-2; 12 nucleotides agree with TRBD2. TRBV23-1 qualifies as an ORF whose function is uncertain. This CDR3 region has 20 residues. The junction had 14 bases not matched to a gene; V was cut back by 4 bases and J by 2 bases. CDR3 sequence (DNA): TGCGCCAGCAGTCGCAAATGTAGACTAGCGGGGGCCATCAACACCGGGGAGCTGTTTTTT. Encoded protein: CASSRKCRLAGAINTGELFF.